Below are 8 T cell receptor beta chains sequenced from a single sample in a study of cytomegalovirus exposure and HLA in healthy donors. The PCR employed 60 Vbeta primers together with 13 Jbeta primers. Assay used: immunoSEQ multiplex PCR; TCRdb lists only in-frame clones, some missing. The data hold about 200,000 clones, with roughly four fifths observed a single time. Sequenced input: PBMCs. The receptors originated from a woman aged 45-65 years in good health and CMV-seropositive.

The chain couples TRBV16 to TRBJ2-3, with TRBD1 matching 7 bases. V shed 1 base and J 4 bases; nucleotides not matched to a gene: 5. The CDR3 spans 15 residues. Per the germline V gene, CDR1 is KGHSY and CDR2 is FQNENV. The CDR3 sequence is CASSQWHRGSDTQYF. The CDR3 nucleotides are TGTGCCAGCAGCCAATGGCACAGGGGATCAGATACGCAGTATTTT.

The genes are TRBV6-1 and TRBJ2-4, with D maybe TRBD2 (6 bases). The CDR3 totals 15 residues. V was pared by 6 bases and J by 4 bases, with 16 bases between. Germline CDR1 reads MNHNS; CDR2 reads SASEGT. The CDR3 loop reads CASSNPRLEKNIQYF. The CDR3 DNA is TGTGCCAGCAGCAACCCTCGACTAGAAAAAAACATTCAGTACTTC.

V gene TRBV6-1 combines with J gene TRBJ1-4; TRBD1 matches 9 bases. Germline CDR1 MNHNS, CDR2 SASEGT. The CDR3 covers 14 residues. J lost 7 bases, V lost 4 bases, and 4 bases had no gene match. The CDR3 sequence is CASSVGQGSEKLFF. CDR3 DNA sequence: TGTGCCAGCAGTGTTGGACAGGGGAGTGAAAAACTGTTTTTT.

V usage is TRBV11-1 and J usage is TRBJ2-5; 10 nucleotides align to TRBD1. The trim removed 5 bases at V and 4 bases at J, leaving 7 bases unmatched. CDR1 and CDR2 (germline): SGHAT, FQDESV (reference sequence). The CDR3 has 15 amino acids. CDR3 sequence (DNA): TGTGCCAGCAGCGCCATTGACAGGGGGCGAGAGACCCAGTACTTC. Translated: CASSAIDRGRETQYF.

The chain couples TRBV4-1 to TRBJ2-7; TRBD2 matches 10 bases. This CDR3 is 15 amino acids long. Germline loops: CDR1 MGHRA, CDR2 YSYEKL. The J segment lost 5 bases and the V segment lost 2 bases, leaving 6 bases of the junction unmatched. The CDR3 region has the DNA TGCGCCAGCAGCCAACTAACGGGACTAGCGAACGAGCAGTACTTC. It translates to CASSQLTGLANEQYF.

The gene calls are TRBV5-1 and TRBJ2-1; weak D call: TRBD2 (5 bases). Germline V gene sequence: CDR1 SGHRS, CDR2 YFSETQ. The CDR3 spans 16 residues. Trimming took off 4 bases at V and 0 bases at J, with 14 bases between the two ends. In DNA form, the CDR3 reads TGCGCCAGCAGCCCGGGGAGCCGATACTCCTACAATGAGCAGTTCTTC. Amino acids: CASSPGSRYSYNEQFF.

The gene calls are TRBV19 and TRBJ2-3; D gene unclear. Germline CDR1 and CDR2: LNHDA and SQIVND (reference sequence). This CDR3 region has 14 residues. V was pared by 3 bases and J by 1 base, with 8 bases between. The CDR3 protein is CASSIQQGTDTQYF. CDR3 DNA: TGTGCCAGTAGTATCCAGCAGGGCACAGATACGCAGTATTTT.

The CDR3 sequence: CASSLGTSFYEQYF. CDR3 nucleotide sequence: TGCGCCAGCAGCTTGGGGACTAGCTTCTACGAGCAGTACTTC. This chain links TRBV5-1 with TRBJ2-7; 8 bases match TRBD2. Germline values: CDR1 SGHRS, CDR2 YFSETQ. The CDR3 has 14 amino acids. Unmatched junction bases numbered 2, after V lost 0 bases and J lost 3 bases.